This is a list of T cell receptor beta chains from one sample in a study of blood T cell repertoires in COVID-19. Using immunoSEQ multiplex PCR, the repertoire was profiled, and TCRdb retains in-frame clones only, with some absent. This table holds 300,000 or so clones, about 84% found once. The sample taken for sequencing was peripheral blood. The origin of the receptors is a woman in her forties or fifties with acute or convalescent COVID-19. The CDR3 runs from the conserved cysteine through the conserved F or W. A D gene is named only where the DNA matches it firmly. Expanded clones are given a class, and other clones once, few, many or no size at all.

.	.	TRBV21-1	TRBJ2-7	TGTGCCAGCATCCCTTCCCTGGACCTCGCGGGGGAGCAGTACTTC	CASIPSLDLAGEQYF
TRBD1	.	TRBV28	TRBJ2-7	TGTGCCAGCAGTTTCACGGACAGGTTTAGCAACGAGCAGTACTTC	CASSFTDRFSNEQYF
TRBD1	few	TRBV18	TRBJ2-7	TGTGCCAGCTCACTCGGGACAGCCTCCTACGAGCAGTACTTC	CASSLGTASYEQYF
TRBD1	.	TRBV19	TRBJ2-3	TGTGCCAGTAGTATAAGGAGCGAGGGGGCGACAGATACGCAGTATTTT	CASSIRSEGATDTQYF
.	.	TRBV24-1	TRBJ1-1	TGTGCCACCAGTGATTTGCTTACAGAAGCTTTCTTT	CATSDLLTEAFF
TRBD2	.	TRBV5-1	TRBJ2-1	TGCGCCAGCAGCTCACGATCGGGACTAGCGGGAGGGAATGAGCAGTTCTTC	CASSSRSGLAGGNEQFF
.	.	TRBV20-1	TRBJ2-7	TGCAGTGCGAGTCCGACAGGAACTCCCTACGTGCAGTACTTC	CSASPTGTPYVQYF
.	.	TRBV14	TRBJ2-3	TGTGCCAGCAGTCCGGATAGCCTTTCGGCGCAGTATTTT	CASSPDSLSAQYF
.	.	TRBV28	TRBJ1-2	TGTGCCAGCAGTTTCCCCGACCCCCGGGGAGTCTTCTATGGCTACACCTTC	CASSFPDPRGVFYGYTF
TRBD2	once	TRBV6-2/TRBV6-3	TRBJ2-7	TGTGCCAGCAGTTACAAAGGACTAGCGTTCAGCGAGCAGTACTTC	CASSYKGLAFSEQYF
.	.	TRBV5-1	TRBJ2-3	TGCGCCAGCAGCTTGTCAGGCACAGATACGCAGTATTTT	CASSLSGTDTQYF
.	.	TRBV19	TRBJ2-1	TGTGCCAGTAGTATCGTGGAGAATCTAAGGAATGAGCAGTTCTTC	CASSIVENLRNEQFF
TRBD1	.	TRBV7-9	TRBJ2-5	TGTGCCAGCAGCTGGGACAGGGTCCAAGAGACCCAGTACTTC	CASSWDRVQETQYF
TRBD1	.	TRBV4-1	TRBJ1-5	TGCGCCAGCAGCCATACAGGGGGCAATCAGCCCCAGCATTTT	CASSHTGGNQPQHF
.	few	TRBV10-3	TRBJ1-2	TGTGCCATCAGTGAGTCTGAGGGAAGGAGGTATGGCTACACCTTC	CAISESEGRRYGYTF
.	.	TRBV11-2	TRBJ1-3	TGTGCCAGCAGCTTAGACGCCAGGGGCCTAGGAAACACCATATATTTT	CASSLDARGLGNTIYF
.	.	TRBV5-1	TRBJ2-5	TGCGCCAGCAGCTTGGCCCTGGGACAAGAAGAGACCCAGTACTTC	CASSLALGQEETQYF
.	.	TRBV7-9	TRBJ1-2	TGTGCCAGCACCGGTTGGGCAGAGAACTATGGCTACACCTTC	CASTGWAENYGYTF
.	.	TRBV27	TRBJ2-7	TGTGCCAGCAGTTTATCAATACAGGCCGGATACGAGCAGTACTTC	CASSLSIQAGYEQYF
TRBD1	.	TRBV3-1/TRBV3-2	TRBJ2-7	TGTGCCAGCAGCCATTGGGACAGGGCCCACTACGAGCAGTACTTC	CASSHWDRAHYEQYF
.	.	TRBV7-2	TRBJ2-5	TGTGCCAGCAGCTTAGATGGGGCCCTGGGAGAGACCCAGTACTTC	CASSLDGALGETQYF
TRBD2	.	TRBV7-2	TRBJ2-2	TGTGCCAGCAGCTTAGTCGGGACTAGTGACACCGGGGAGCTGTTTTTT	CASSLVGTSDTGELFF
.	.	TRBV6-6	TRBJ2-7	TGTGCCAGCAGTTACCAGGGGATAGGCGACGAGCAGTACTTC	CASSYQGIGDEQYF
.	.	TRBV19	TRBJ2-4	TGTGCCAGTAGTATAGATCGCAGAAACATTCAGTACTTC	CASSIDRRNIQYF
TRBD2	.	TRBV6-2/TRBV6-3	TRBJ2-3	TGTGCCAGCAGTCCGGGGGGCGGGAGGGGCGATACGCAGTATTTT	CASSPGGGRGDTQYF
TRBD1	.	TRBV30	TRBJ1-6	TGTGCCTGGCAGCCGGGACAGGGTTCACCCCTCCACTTT	CAWQPGQGSPLHF
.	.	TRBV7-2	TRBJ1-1	TGTGCCAGCAGCCCCAGGCTGTTATTGAACACTGAAGCTTTCTTT	CASSPRLLLNTEAFF
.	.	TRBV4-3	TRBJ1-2	TGCGCCAGCAGCCAAGAGCAAGGCAGGGCCCCCTATGGCTACACCTTC	CASSQEQGRAPYGYTF
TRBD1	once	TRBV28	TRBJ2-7	TGTGCCAGCAGTCTTACCCGGACAGGGGCTAAATTC	CASSLTRTGAKF
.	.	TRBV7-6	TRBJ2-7	TGTGCCAGCAGCCTGCCGGGGGTCGAGCAGTACTTC	CASSLPGVEQYF
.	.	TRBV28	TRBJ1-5	TGTGCCAGCAGTTTTAGGACTTATAGCAATCAGCCCCAGCATTTT	CASSFRTYSNQPQHF
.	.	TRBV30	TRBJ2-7	TGTGCCTGGAGTTTGATCTATTACTCCGGAGGGGGCAGAGACGAGCAGTACTTC	CAWSLIYYSGGGRDEQYF
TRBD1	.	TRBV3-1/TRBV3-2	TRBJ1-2	TGTGCCAGCAGCGCATTGACAGGGCCTGGGAATGGCTACACCTTC	CASSALTGPGNGYTF
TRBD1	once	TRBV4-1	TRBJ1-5	TGCGCCAGCAGCCCGCGGGACAGCTCAAATCAGCCCCAGCATTTT	CASSPRDSSNQPQHF
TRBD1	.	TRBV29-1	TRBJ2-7	TGCAGCGTCACCGGGACAGGGGTGTACGAGCAGTACTTC	CSVTGTGVYEQYF
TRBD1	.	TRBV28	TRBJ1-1	TGTGCCAGCATCTTACTCAGGGGGCACACTGAAGCTTTCTTT	CASILLRGHTEAFF
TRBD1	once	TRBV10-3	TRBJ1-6	TGTGCCATCAGTGCTCTGGGACAGGAGAATTCACCCCTCCACTTT	CAISALGQENSPLHF
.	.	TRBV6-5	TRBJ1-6	TGTGCCAGCAGTTACGGGACACGACAATCACCCCTCCACTTT	CASSYGTRQSPLHF
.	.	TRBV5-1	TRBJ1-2	TGCGCCAGCAGCCATTACGGGGGAGAGAGCTATGGCTACACCTTC	CASSHYGGESYGYTF
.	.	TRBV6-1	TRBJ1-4	TGTGCCAGCAGTGAGGATTGGACCGGGAGGGGTGAAAAACTGTTTTTT	CASSEDWTGRGEKLFF
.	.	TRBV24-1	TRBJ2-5	TGTGCCACCAGTGACCGAAGGGGGTGGGGAAGTTCTGAGACCCAGTACTTC	CATSDRRGWGSSETQYF
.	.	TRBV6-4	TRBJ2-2	TGTGCCAGCAGTGAAGGGGGAGATGCCGGGGAGCTGTTTTTT	CASSEGGDAGELFF
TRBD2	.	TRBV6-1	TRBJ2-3	TGTGCCAGCAGTGACCTAGCGGGGGAAACCACAGATACGCAGTATTTT	CASSDLAGETTDTQYF
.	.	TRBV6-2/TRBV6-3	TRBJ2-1	TGTGCCAGCAGGTACGACCGAGGTGAGCAGTTCTTC	CASRYDRGEQFF
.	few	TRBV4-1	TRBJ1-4	TGCGCCAGCAGCCAAGGTCTAAGTTCCGCAACTAATGAAAAACTGTTTTTT	CASSQGLSSATNEKLFF
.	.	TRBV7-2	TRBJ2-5	TGTGCCAGCAGCCACTTCCAAGAGACCCAGTACTTC	CASSHFQETQYF
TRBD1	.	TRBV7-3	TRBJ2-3	TGTGCCAGCAGCTTAGACACAGGGGAAGATACGCAGTATTTT	CASSLDTGEDTQYF
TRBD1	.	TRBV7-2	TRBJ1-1	TGTGCCAGCAGCCTCGACAGGGATAACACTGAAGCTTTCTTT	CASSLDRDNTEAFF
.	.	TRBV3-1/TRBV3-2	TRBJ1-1	TGTGCCAGCAGCCAAGTCGGGGGGCGAGTCACTGAAGCTTTCTTT	CASSQVGGRVTEAFF
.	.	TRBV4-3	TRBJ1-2	TGCGCCAGCAGCCCCAACAGGGATGGGAGTACTAACTATGGCTACACCTTC	CASSPNRDGSTNYGYTF
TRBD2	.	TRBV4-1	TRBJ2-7	TGCGCCAGCAGCCAAGATCCTCAGGGAGGGAGGTACGAGCAGTACTTC	CASSQDPQGGRYEQYF
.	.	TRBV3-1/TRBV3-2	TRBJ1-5	TGTGCCAGCAGCCAAGGCAACGGGGAGGTGGCCCAGCATTTT	CASSQGNGEVAQHF
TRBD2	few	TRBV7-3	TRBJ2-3	TGTGCCAGCAGCTCCCAGCGGGGGGGCACAGATACGCAGTATTTT	CASSSQRGGTDTQYF